This T cell receptor beta chain was retrieved from a study of shared clonotypes between healthy human individuals. CD45RO negativity and positive selection for CCR7 defined naive CD8 cells, a population that excluded terminally differentiated effector memory CD45RA+ cells. Using immunoSEQ multiplex PCR, the repertoire was profiled, and TCRdb retains in-frame clones only, with some absent. This repertoire shows approximately 2,200,000 clones, roughly 91% found once; its top ten account for 1.5% to 2%. The CDR3 runs 10 residues. CDR1 and CDR2 from the germline V gene are SQVTM and ANQGSEA. The V end lost 6 bases, the J end lost 5 bases, and 7 bases lay between the germline ends.

The chain carries TRBV29-1 and TRBJ2-5; D ambiguous. The sample was naive CD8+ T cells from PBMCs. The clonotype comes from a young man in good health. Some clones in this sample may be carry-over from other donors' samples. CDR3 sequence (DNA): TGCAGCGTGGCCCGGGAGACCCAGTACTTC. Residues: CSVARETQYF.